The 25 T cell receptor beta chains reported below all come from one sample, sequenced in a study of blood T cell repertoires in COVID-19. The protocol was immunoSEQ multiplex PCR, while the TCRdb copy is restricted to in-frame clones and leaves out a portion. The table has some 380,000 clones, 90% seen once. Sequenced sample: peripheral blood. The receptors were gathered from a young man with active or convalescent COVID-19.

Only one count was recorded for this clone. The chain has TRBV7-2 and TRBJ1-2; 11 bases are shared with TRBD1. The CDR3 has 16 amino acids. CDR1 is SGHTA and CDR2 is FQGNSA in the germline V gene. V shed 2 bases and J 4 bases; nucleotides not matched to a gene: 6. The CDR3 coding sequence is TGTGCCAGCAGCTTAAACTCGGGACAGGGGGTCTATGGCTACACCTTC. Translating it yields CASSLNSGQGVYGYTF.

The chain carries TRBV10-1 and TRBJ2-4, with 7 bases matching TRBD1. Germline CDR1 WNHNN, CDR2 SYGVQD (reference sequence). V shed 6 bases, J shed 3 bases, and the junction held 8 bases outside the gene matches. CDR3 length equals 15 residues. CDR3 loop: CASRETGNSKNIQYF. The CDR3 DNA reads TGCGCCAGCAGGGAGACAGGGAACAGCAAAAACATTCAGTACTTC.

CDR3: CASSLRVRDSYGYTF. CDR3 DNA: TGTGCCAGCAGTTTACGTGTCAGGGATAGCTATGGCTACACCTTC. This chain connects TRBV28 to TRBJ1-2; D is possibly TRBD1 (5 bases). This CDR3 contains 15 residues. V lost 2 bases, J lost 4 bases, and 14 bases lay in between. Germline CDR1 and CDR2: MDHEN and SYDVKM.

This clone was counted once. The chain couples TRBV27 to TRBJ2-7; no definite D call. Germline V gene lookup returns CDR1 MNHEY and CDR2 SMNVEV (reference sequence). The CDR3 length is 13 residues. V shed 4 bases and J shed 6 bases, with 13 bases lying between them. This CDR3 is CASSSTGRLEQYF. The CDR3 nucleotides are TGTGCCAGCAGTTCAACGGGTAGGCTCGAGCAGTACTTC.

The chain links TRBV29-1 to TRBJ1-1, with a weak D call TRBD1 (6 bases). CDR1 SQVTM and CDR2 ANQGSEA come from the germline V gene. The length of the CDR3 is 13 residues. V was shortened by 7 bases and J by 0 bases, with 12 bases between the two germline ends. CDR3 nucleotide sequence: TGCAGCGCGAGGACAGATATGAACACTGAAGCTTTCTTT. This translates into CSARTDMNTEAFF.

The chain is built from TRBV5-4 and TRBJ2-7, with 7 bases that match TRBD2. Germline V gene sequence: CDR1 SGHNT, CDR2 YYREEE (reference sequence). V was pared by 0 bases and J by 3 bases, with 3 bases of the junction left unmatched. The CDR3 has 14 amino acids. The CDR3 is CASSLVGGSYEQYF. The CDR3 DNA reads as TGTGCCAGCAGCTTGGTCGGCGGGAGCTACGAGCAGTACTTC. The full variable domain, with the rest looked up from reference TRBV5-4 and TRBJ2-7, is ETGVTQSPTHLIKTRGQQVTLRCSSQSGHNTVSWYQQALGQGPQFIFQYYREEENGRGNFPPRFSGLQFPNYSSELNVNALELDDSALYLCASSLVGGSYEQYFGPGTRLTVT.

V gene TRBV2 combines with J gene TRBJ1-1, with a weak D call TRBD1 (6 bases). Trimming took 6 bases from V and 11 from J, leaving 16 bases between them. CDR1 and CDR2 from the germline V gene are SNHLY and FYNNEI. The CDR3 covers 12 residues. The CDR3 DNA follows: TGTGCCAGCAGCGTGGGGCAGGGGTCGGCTTTCTTT. Protein product: CASSVGQGSAFF.

The chain recombines TRBV6-2 or TRBV6-3 with TRBJ2-2; 8 bases agree with TRBD2. The CDR3 sequence is 16 residues long. V was clipped by 2 bases and J by 5 bases; unmatched bases: 7. Germline V gene lookup returns CDR1 MNHEY and CDR2 SVGEGT. CDR3 nucleotides: TGTGCCAGCAGTTACAGTCTAGCGGGTCCTACCGGGGAGCTGTTTTTT. Residues: CASSYSLAGPTGELFF.

The chain recombines TRBV5-1 with TRBJ1-5; D possibly corresponds to TRBD1 (5 bases). Trimming removed 4 bases at V and 7 bases at J, with 12 bases between. The length of the CDR3 is 13 residues. The germline V gene has CDR1 SGHRS and CDR2 YFSETQ. The CDR3 DNA reads as TGCGCCAGCAGCCTGGGGGGAGGCCAGCCCCAGCATTTT. Residues: CASSLGGGQPQHF. The full variable domain, completed using reference TRBV5-1 and TRBJ1-5, is KAGVTQTPRYLIKTRGQQVTLSCSPISGHRSVSWYQQTPGQGLQFLFEYFSETQRNKGNFPGRFSGRQFSNSRSEMNVSTLELGDSALYLCASSLGGGQPQHFGDGTRLSIL.

This chain links TRBV5-1 with TRBJ2-7; no definite D call. V was shortened by 0 bases and J by 0 bases, with 4 bases between the two germline ends. The CDR3 extends over 13 amino acids. The germline gives CDR1 SGHRS, CDR2 YFSETQ. The CDR3 coding sequence is TGCGCCAGCAGCTTGGCCCTCTCCTACGAGCAGTACTTC. Translated, it gives CASSLALSYEQYF.

The chain employs TRBV5-1 and TRBJ2-4; D is perhaps TRBD2 (6 bases). Germline-derived CDR1 and CDR2 are SGHRS and YFSETQ. CDR3 size: 15 residues. V was clipped by 2 bases and J by 3 bases, with 12 bases between them. The CDR3 protein is CASSFSGLVKNIQYF. CDR3 sequence (DNA): TGCGCCAGCAGCTTTTCGGGACTGGTCAAAAACATTCAGTACTTC.

This rearrangement joins TRBV19 to TRBJ2-2; weak D call: TRBD2 (6 bases). This CDR3 is built from 13 residues. Per the germline V gene, CDR1 is LNHDA and CDR2 is SQIVND (reference sequence). The ends were cut back, 6 bases at V and 4 bases at J, with 9 bases in the middle. The CDR3 here is CASRHGGTGELFF. The CDR3 DNA follows: TGTGCCAGTAGGCACGGGGGCACCGGGGAGCTGTTTTTT.

The chain carries TRBV27 and TRBJ1-1; D not resolved. The ends were cut back, 6 bases at V and 3 bases at J, with 8 bases in the middle. CDR1 is MNHEY, CDR2 SMNVEV, per germline (reference sequence). The CDR3 is made up of 12 amino acids. The CDR3 spells CASRREDTEAFF. The CDR3 nucleotides read TGTGCCAGCAGAAGAGAGGACACTGAAGCTTTCTTT.

The gene calls are TRBV27 and TRBJ1-1, with D perhaps matching TRBD1 (5 bases). CDR3 length: 12 residues. V was shortened by 7 bases and J by 5 bases, with 11 bases between the two germline ends. In germline, CDR1 is MNHEY, CDR2 SMNVEV (reference sequence). CDR3 loop: CASNGGGTEAFF. For the CDR3, the DNA is TGTGCCAGCAATGGGGGGGGGACTGAAGCTTTCTTT.

This chain connects TRBV19 to TRBJ1-5; D remains ambiguous. Trimming pared 2 bases from V and 1 base from J, leaving 12 bases between. The CDR3 extends over 16 amino acids. Germline values: CDR1 LNHDA, CDR2 SQIVND (reference sequence). CDR3 in amino acids: CASSISFLRSNQPQHF. In DNA, the CDR3 is TGTGCCAGTAGTATATCCTTTTTACGGAGCAATCAGCCCCAGCATTTT. The entire variable domain, with the rest obtained from reference TRBV19 and TRBJ1-5, is as follows: DGGITQSPKYLFRKEGQNVTLSCEQNLNHDAMYWYRQDPGQGLRLIYYSQIVNDFQKGDIAEGYSVSREKKESFPLTVTSAQKNPTAFYLCASSISFLRSNQPQHFGDGTRLSIL.

The rearrangement joins TRBV5-1 to TRBJ1-4; D may be TRBD1 (5 bases). The CDR3 spans 15 residues. The germline V gene encodes CDR1 SGHRS and CDR2 YFSETQ. V lost 2 bases and J 5 bases, leaving 13 bases between the germline ends. CDR3 in DNA: TGCGCCAGCAGCTTCAGCGGGGACGGGAATGAAAAACTGTTTTTT. This encodes CASSFSGDGNEKLFF.

Only a few counts were recorded for this clone. The chain's CDR3 is CASSPLGTSGNNYEQYF. The CDR3 DNA sequence: TGTGCCAGTAGTCCTTTAGGGACTAGCGGGAATAACTACGAGCAGTACTTC. This rearrangement joins TRBV19 to TRBJ2-7; 13 bases line up with TRBD2. The CDR3 extends over 17 amino acids. Germline CDR1 is LNHDA and CDR2 is SQIVND (reference sequence). The V and J ends lost 5 bases and 3 bases, in that order; junction bases with no gene match: 10.

The chain combines TRBV24-1 with TRBJ2-2; 8 positions agree with TRBD1. Germline CDR1 and CDR2: KGHDR and SFDVKD. The CDR3 length is 16 residues. V gave up 7 bases and J gave up 6 bases; unmatched junction bases: 12. CDR3 amino acids: CATSDQTRGLPGELFF. The CDR3 nucleotides are TGTGCCACCAGCGATCAGACCAGGGGGCTTCCCGGGGAGCTGTTTTTT.

The gene calls are TRBV5-6 and TRBJ2-1; 7 positions agree with TRBD1. The V segment lost 0 bases and the J segment 8 bases; nucleotides outside the gene matches: 2. The germline V gene encodes CDR1 SGHDT and CDR2 YYEEEE. The CDR3 runs to 13 residues. CDR3 DNA sequence: TGTGCCAGCAGCTTGGCAGGGACAGATGAGCAGTTCTTC. Translating it yields CASSLAGTDEQFF.

The gene calls are TRBV6-2 or TRBV6-3 and TRBJ2-1; 9 bases agree with TRBD2. Trimming at V came to 0 bases and at J to 3 bases, leaving 0 bases not matched to a gene. Per germline, CDR1 MNHEY and CDR2 SVGEGT. The CDR3 length is 15 residues. Written as DNA, the CDR3 is TGTGCCAGCAGTTACTCTAGCGGGAGCTACAATGAGCAGTTCTTC. It encodes CASSYSSGSYNEQFF.

J is TRBJ2-3 and V is TRBV11-2; possible D gene TRBD2, 5 bases. V gave up 3 bases and J gave up 2 bases, with 15 bases separating them. This CDR3 is built from 16 residues. Looked up from germline, CDR1 is SGHAT and CDR2 is FQNNGV. CDR3 DNA: TGTGCCAGCAGCTTGGGAGAATGGGAACCCACAGATACGCAGTATTTT. Its protein product is CASSLGEWEPTDTQYF.

The V and J genes are TRBV7-2 and TRBJ2-2; TRBD1 agrees at 7 bases. This CDR3 is built from 15 residues. The germline V gene encodes CDR1 SGHTA and CDR2 FQGNSA. J gave up 5 bases and V 2 bases, and 5 bases lay outside the gene matches. The CDR3 here is CASSLRDRETGELFF. The CDR3 DNA sequence: TGTGCCAGCAGCTTAAGGGACAGAGAGACCGGGGAGCTGTTTTTT.

CDR3: CAISEIWGQDEQFF. CDR3 nucleotide sequence: TGTGCCATCAGTGAAATTTGGGGGCAGGATGAGCAGTTCTTC. This sequence joins TRBV10-3 and TRBJ2-1; TRBD1 is a possible D gene (6 bases). CDR1 is ENHRY, CDR2 SYGVKD, per germline. This CDR3 contains 14 residues. Trimming took off 3 bases at V and 8 bases at J, with 14 bases between the two ends.

V gene TRBV28 combines with J gene TRBJ1-1, with D tentatively TRBD1 (6 bases). Trimming shortened V by 6 bases and J by 1 base, and 12 bases separated the two germline ends. The CDR3 contains 14 residues. The germline gives CDR1 MDHEN, CDR2 SYDVKM. CDR3 DNA: TGTGCCAGCAGCAGAGGGGGAAGGAACACTGAAGCTTTCTTT. Protein sequence: CASSRGGRNTEAFF.

This clone has just one count. The chain combines TRBV6-5 with TRBJ1-2, with D perhaps TRBD1 (6 bases). The germline V gene encodes CDR1 MNHEY and CDR2 SVGAGI. Trimming left V 6 bases short and J 8 bases short, with 16 bases between. The length of the CDR3 is 13 residues. As DNA, the CDR3 is TGTGCCAGCAGGCTGGGACAAAATACCGGCTACACCTTC. Protein: CASRLGQNTGYTF.